The rows below give T cell receptor beta chains drawn from one sample of a study of molecular identifiers for immune sequencing clone quantification. TCRdb independently ran MiXCR on the PCR reads; one entry per CDR3 protein. The sample contains roughly 300,000 distinct CDR3 sequences, roughly 24% of which appear only once. Sequencing used naive CD8+ T cells from blood, with Jurkat cell RNA spiked in. The origin of the receptors is a human donor in good health. Some libraries in this study had Jurkat cell RNA spiked in. Both conserved end residues are part of each CDR3.

TRBV6-2/TRBV6-3	TRBJ1-2	CASSYPGTGYGYTF
TRBV11-2	TRBJ2-7	CASSLAATGNEQYF
TRBV20-1	TRBJ2-3	CSAKYSGTSGNSDTQYF
TRBV2	TRBJ2-5	CASRGFQGALPETQYF
TRBV15	TRBJ2-3	CATSRDLMDTQYF
TRBV6-5	TRBJ2-4	CASSPPGTSGTVAKNIQYF
TRBV7-9	TRBJ1-1	CASRPDRGTNTEAFF
TRBV12-3/TRBV12-4	TRBJ2-3	CASSLGLNIDTQYF
TRBV12-3/TRBV12-4	TRBJ2-3	CASSFLGLDTQYF
TRBV5-4	TRBJ2-7	CASRLRGSAEQYF
TRBV7-2	TRBJ2-1	CASSSSVWGDGNEQFF
TRBV2	TRBJ1-5	CASSEAGAYSNQPQHF
TRBV2	TRBJ2-5	CASTGGTGGKETQYF
TRBV12-3/TRBV12-4	TRBJ2-1	CASSTGDDEQFF
TRBV6-6	TRBJ2-7	CASRFTGAEQYF
TRBV5-4	TRBJ2-7	CASSLGLAGGVGEQYF
TRBV18	TRBJ2-5	CASSPPPERFFKETQYF
TRBV28	TRBJ2-7	CASSFQGVTYEQYF
TRBV20-1	TRBJ2-7	CSARSGPPKSYEQYF
TRBV29-1	TRBJ1-1	CSVISGDGEAFF
TRBV27	TRBJ1-1	CASSLLGQHPAAFF
TRBV2	TRBJ2-2	CASRGTSGTNTGELFF
TRBV3-1	TRBJ2-7	CASSQGYTTRYEQYF
TRBV4-1	TRBJ2-7	CASSQHLAGQGVYEQYF
TRBV27	TRBJ2-3	CASRVWDTQYF
TRBV19	TRBJ1-1	CASPRGPKENTEAFF
TRBV6-5	TRBJ2-5	CASSSDRGETQYF
TRBV27	TRBJ2-4	CASSLAGRKNIQYF
TRBV7-9	TRBJ1-2	CASSLWTEANYGYTF
TRBV4-3	TRBJ1-1	CASSQEGGTVAPEAFF
TRBV4-1	TRBJ2-7	CASSSLGGSYEQYF
TRBV27	TRBJ1-2	CASSLGGSYGYTF
TRBV6-2/TRBV6-3	TRBJ1-1	CASSPDRINTEAFF
TRBV3-1	TRBJ1-2	CASSQGSGTGAFGYTF
TRBV11-2	TRBJ2-1	CASSSQGNEQFF
TRBV28	TRBJ2-3	CASSRDGRTDTQYF
TRBV19	TRBJ1-5	CASSVGSEFNQPQHF
TRBV27	TRBJ2-7	CASSWAGAAEQYF
TRBV28	TRBJ2-7	CATRRTSYEQYF
TRBV29-1	TRBJ1-4	CSVMATGTNEKLFF